The clone carrying this T cell receptor beta chain was seen a handful of times. Its antigen is unidentified. One junction end disagrees with the germline gene, perhaps due to a read error. Per germline, CDR1 SNHLY and CDR2 FYNNEI. There are 11 residues in the CDR3. Expressed TCRB transcripts got sequenced, as all isolated RNA was reverse transcribed. The protocol was immunoSEQ multiplex PCR, while the TCRdb copy is restricted to in-frame clones and leaves out a portion. The data hold about 170,000 clones, with 7.8% observed a single time. The source of the sample is a study of beta chain features in type 1 diabetes. Study results and caveats: Researchers report that Type 1 diabetes patients had moderately but significantly shorter TCRB CDR3s across all four CD4+ subsets.

The TCR comes from a woman aged 35 to 49 with type 1 diabetes. Sample: central memory CD4+ T cells from blood. The rearrangement uses TRBV2 and TRBJ1-2, with 8 bases fitting TRBD1. CDR3 in amino acids: CASSEASGTGF. CDR3 DNA: TGTGCCAGCAGTGAAGCCTCCGGGACAGGCTTC.